This T cell receptor beta chain emerged from a study of blood T cell repertoires in COVID-19. The protocol was immunoSEQ multiplex PCR, while the TCRdb copy is restricted to in-frame clones and leaves out a portion. The sample has around 230,000 clones; 75% to 90% are singletons. V was trimmed by 4 bases and J by 0 bases, leaving 7 bases between them. Germline CDR1 and CDR2: MGHRA and YSYEKL. The CDR3 totals 15 residues. Sequenced input: peripheral blood. The chain links TRBV4-1 to TRBJ2-6, with D hard to call. The TCR comes from a woman between 65 and 79 years old with active or convalescent COVID-19. CDR3 protein: CASSRDNSGANVLTF. The CDR3 DNA sequence: TGCGCCAGCAGCCGTGACAACTCTGGGGCCAACGTCCTGACTTTC.